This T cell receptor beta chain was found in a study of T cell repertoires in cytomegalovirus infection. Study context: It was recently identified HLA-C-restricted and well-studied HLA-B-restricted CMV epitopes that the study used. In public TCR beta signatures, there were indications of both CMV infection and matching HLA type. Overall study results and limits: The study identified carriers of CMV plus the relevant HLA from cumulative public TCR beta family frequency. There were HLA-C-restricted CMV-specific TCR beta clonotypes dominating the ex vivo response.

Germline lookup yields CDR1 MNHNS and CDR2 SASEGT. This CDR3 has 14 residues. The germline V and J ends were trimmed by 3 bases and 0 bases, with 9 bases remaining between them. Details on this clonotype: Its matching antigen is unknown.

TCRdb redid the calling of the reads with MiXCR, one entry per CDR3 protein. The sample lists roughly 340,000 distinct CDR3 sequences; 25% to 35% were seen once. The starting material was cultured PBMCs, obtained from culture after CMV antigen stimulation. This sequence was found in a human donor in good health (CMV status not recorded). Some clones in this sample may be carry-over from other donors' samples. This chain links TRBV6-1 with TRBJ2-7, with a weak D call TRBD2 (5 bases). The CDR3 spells CASSEWEHSYEQYF. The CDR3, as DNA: TGTGCCAGCAGTGAGTGGGAGCACTCCTACGAGCAGTACTTC.